The 28 T cell receptor beta chains below were found in one sample sequenced in a study of HIV-infected patients and healthy controls. Reverse transcription used around 500 ng RNA and constant-region primers for alpha and beta. Alpha and beta chain libraries were made separately by chain-specific third strand synthesis with multiplexing indices. TCRdb re-derived calls from the 5' RACE reads in MiXCR, one entry per CDR3 protein. The data contain roughly 10,000 distinct CDR3 sequences, roughly 5.2% of them seen just once; the ten biggest clones take up approximately 14%. All unsorted peripheral T cells were captured because whole blood was used without fractionation. The input for sequencing was blood, taken before antiretroviral therapy. The receptors were sampled from an adult with HIV infection.

In its sample, this clonotype was seen many times. The V call is TRBV30, the J call TRBJ2-1, with D possibly TRBD2 on 5 matching bases. CDR1 GTSNPN and CDR2 SVGIG come from the germline V gene (reference sequence). The length of the CDR3 is 14 residues. The ends were cut back, 2 bases at V and 0 bases at J, with 8 bases in the middle. The chain's CDR3 is CAWSLGSSYNEQFF. In nucleotides, the CDR3 is TGTGCCTGGAGTTTGGGGAGCTCCTACAATGAGCAGTTCTTC.

The chain employs TRBV7-9 and TRBJ2-7; 10 positions match TRBD1. CDR1 is SEHNR, CDR2 FQNEAQ, per germline (reference sequence). The J segment lost 4 bases and the V segment lost 9 bases, leaving 3 bases of the junction unmatched. The CDR3 spans 12 residues. The CDR3 DNA sequence: TGTGCCAGTACGGGACAGGGGTACGAGCAGTACTTC. Encoded protein: CASTGQGYEQYF.

This clonotype has ten or more counts. The V and J genes are TRBV20-1 and TRBJ2-5; 7 bases are shared with TRBD2. The CDR3 has 15 amino acids. V lost 0 bases, J lost 5 bases, and 9 bases stayed unmatched. Germline-derived CDR1 and CDR2 are DFQATT and SNEGSKA (reference sequence). CDR3 amino acids: CSAREAMGGSETQYF. CDR3 nucleotide sequence: TGCAGTGCTAGAGAGGCAATGGGCGGGAGTGAGACCCAGTACTTC.

This clonotype is classed as medium-sized. The V gene is TRBV30, the J gene TRBJ2-2; unclear D gene. In germline, CDR1 is GTSNPN, CDR2 SVGIG (reference sequence). The CDR3 runs to 16 residues. The V end lost 1 base, the J end lost 1 base, and 13 bases lay between the germline ends. The CDR3 DNA is TGTGCCTGGAGTGCTGCCGAGACGGAGAACACCGGGGAGCTGTTTTTT. It is translated as CAWSAAETENTGELFF. The whole variable domain, remainder taken from reference TRBV30 and TRBJ2-2, is SQTIHQWPATLVQPVGSPLSLECTVEGTSNPNLYWYRQAAGRGLQLLFYSVGIGQISSEVPQNLSASRPQDRQFILSSKKLLLSDSGFYLCAWSAAETENTGELFFGEGSRLTVL.

This clonotype occurred many times. The chain uses TRBV6-5 and TRBJ2-6; D possibly matches TRBD1 or TRBD2 (5 bases each). This CDR3 region has 17 residues. In germline, CDR1 is MNHEY, CDR2 SVGAGI. V was cut by 2 bases and J by 1 base, with 12 bases left in between. Here the CDR3 reads CASSYVGTSSGANVLTF. For the CDR3, the DNA is TGTGCCAGCAGTTACGTAGGGACGAGTTCTGGGGCCAACGTCCTGACTTTC.

There are many counts of this clonotype. The rearrangement uses TRBV14 and TRBJ2-1; 8 nucleotides line up with TRBD1. The CDR3 runs 17 residues. Germline V CDR1 and CDR2: SGHDN, FVKESK. V lost 4 bases, J lost 4 bases, and 12 bases stayed unmatched. CDR3 sequence (DNA): TGTGCCAGCAGCCCCACGGTCCGAGACAGGGGATACAATGAGCAGTTCTTC. Translated, it gives CASSPTVRDRGYNEQFF.

This clonotype appeared many times. V and J are TRBV2 and TRBJ1-1; TRBD1 matches 8 bases. The junction had 12 bases not matched to a gene; V was cut back by 6 bases and J by 6 bases. The CDR3 covers 15 residues. CDR1 is SNHLY and CDR2 is FYNNEI in the germline V gene. This CDR3 reads CASRIYRGTTSEAFF. CDR3 DNA: TGTGCCAGCAGGATTTACAGGGGGACCACCTCTGAAGCTTTCTTT.

This clonotype appeared a few times. The chain is built from TRBV7-9 and TRBJ1-6; no reliable D call. The CDR3 extends over 14 amino acids. CDR1 is SEHNR, CDR2 FQNEAQ, per germline (reference sequence). V was trimmed by 5 bases and J by 10 bases, leaving 15 bases between them. The CDR3 spells CASSLAYSESPLHF. DNA for the CDR3: TGTGCCAGCAGCCTCGCCTATTCGGAATCACCCCTCCACTTT.

Judged by abundance, this clonotype is medium-sized. This chain uses TRBV5-1 with TRBJ2-7; TRBD1 agrees at 11 bases. The CDR3 is 15 amino acids. J was trimmed by 5 bases and V by 1 base; bases with no gene match: 5. The germline V gene encodes CDR1 SGHRS and CDR2 YFSETQ. The CDR3, as DNA: TGCGCCAGCAGCTTGCCGGGACAGGGGGTACACGAGCAGTACTTC. Encoded protein: CASSLPGQGVHEQYF.

This clonotype was observed many times. The chain has TRBV30 and TRBJ2-4; D unresolved. Germline V gene lookup returns CDR1 GTSNPN and CDR2 SVGIG (reference sequence). This CDR3 comprises 11 residues. Here the CDR3 DNA reads TGTGCGTGGTCCGCTGGGAACATTCAGTACTTC. Translation gives CAWSAGNIQYF.

Ten or more counts support this clonotype. This chain connects TRBV11-1 to TRBJ1-1, with D unresolved. Trimming removed 1 base from V and 4 bases from J, with 10 bases in between. The germline V gene has CDR1 SGHAT and CDR2 FQDESV (reference sequence). CDR3 length equals 14 residues. In nucleotides, the CDR3 is TGTGCCAGCAGCTTAGGCAGTACAGCCACTGAAGCTTTCTTT. Residues: CASSLGSTATEAFF.

This clonotype was seen many times. This chain links TRBV7-8 with TRBJ2-1; D ambiguous. The length of the CDR3 is 15 residues. The ends were cut back, 4 bases at V and 5 bases at J, with 15 bases in the middle. Per the germline V gene, CDR1 is SGHVS and CDR2 is FQNEAQ. CDR3 region: CASSSPRTDDNEQFF. Here the CDR3 DNA reads TGTGCCAGCAGCTCCCCTAGGACGGACGACAATGAGCAGTTCTTC.

In this sample, this clonotype turned up many times. The chain recombines TRBV20-1 with TRBJ2-4; D may be TRBD2 (6 bases). Trimming removed 3 bases at V and 8 bases at J, with 11 bases between. CDR1 DFQATT and CDR2 SNEGSKA come from the germline V gene (reference sequence). The CDR3 is 12 amino acids. Here the CDR3 reads CSASPGADIQYF. CDR3 coding DNA: TGCAGTGCTAGTCCGGGAGCGGACATTCAGTACTTC.

This clonotype showed up many times. The chain couples TRBV7-2 to TRBJ2-7; a possible D gene is TRBD2 (6 bases). Germline CDR1 SGHTA, CDR2 FQGNSA. This CDR3 region has 14 residues. V lost 5 bases and J 3 bases, leaving 14 bases between the germline ends. The CDR3 coding sequence is TGTGCCAGCAGCCTGACTAGTTCGGTCTACGAGCAGTACTTC. Encoded protein: CASSLTSSVYEQYF.

This clonotype was recorded at least ten times. The chain joins TRBV27 to TRBJ2-7, with 7 bases fitting TRBD1. V dropped 4 bases and J dropped 3; count of bases not matched to a gene: 15. The CDR3 length is 17 residues. Germline loops: CDR1 MNHEY, CDR2 SMNVEV (reference sequence). CDR3 sequence (DNA): TGTGCCAGCAGTTCTTTGACAGGGATAGGGGGAATCTACGAGCAGTACTTC. Translated: CASSSLTGIGGIYEQYF.

The sample holds a few counts of this clonotype. V gene TRBV20-1 combines with J gene TRBJ2-3; D might be TRBD2 (6 bases). The V end was cut by 5 bases, the J end by 5 bases, with 23 bases between. The CDR3 consists of 16 residues. Germline assignment: CDR1 DFQATT and CDR2 SNEGSKA (reference sequence). The CDR3 DNA is TGCAGTGCTGTCACCATCAGGGAGCGGGTAGAAGATACGCAGTATTTT. Encoded protein: CSAVTIRERVEDTQYF.

There are many counts of this clonotype. V gene TRBV5-1 combines with J gene TRBJ2-7; D remains unclear. CDR3 size: 12 residues. The ends were cut back, 4 bases at V and 6 bases at J, with 11 bases in the middle. Germline CDR1 is SGHRS and CDR2 is YFSETQ. The CDR3 is CASSPDLSEQYF. The CDR3 bases are TGCGCCAGCAGCCCGGACCTCTCCGAGCAGTACTTC. Drawing the rest from reference TRBV5-1 and TRBJ2-7, the complete variable domain is KAGVTQTPRYLIKTRGQQVTLSCSPISGHRSVSWYQQTPGQGLQFLFEYFSETQRNKGNFPGRFSGRQFSNSRSEMNVSTLELGDSALYLCASSPDLSEQYFGPGTRLTVT.

The table lists this clonotype with many counts. This rearrangement joins TRBV5-4 to TRBJ2-1, with 7 bases lining up with TRBD1. The CDR3 runs to 17 residues. J was trimmed by 7 bases and V by 1 base; bases with no gene match: 14. Germline loops: CDR1 SGHNT, CDR2 YYREEE (reference sequence). The CDR3 reads CASSLTTGLGLGNEQFF. The CDR3 DNA is TGTGCCAGCAGCTTGACGACAGGGCTTGGATTGGGGAATGAGCAGTTCTTC. Complete variable domain (other parts from reference TRBV5-4 and TRBJ2-1): ETGVTQSPTHLIKTRGQQVTLRCSSQSGHNTVSWYQQALGQGPQFIFQYYREEENGRGNFPPRFSGLQFPNYSSELNVNALELDDSALYLCASSLTTGLGLGNEQFFGPGTRLTVL.

This clonotype is deemed medium-sized. V usage is TRBV5-4 and J usage is TRBJ2-7, with D unclear. This CDR3 has 14 amino acids. In germline, CDR1 is SGHNT, CDR2 YYREEE (reference sequence). The ends were cut back, 0 bases at V and 2 bases at J, with 9 bases in the middle. The CDR3 nucleotides read TGTGCCAGCAGCTTGGACGACGGACCCTACGAGCAGTACTTC. Residues: CASSLDDGPYEQYF.

This clonotype was observed many times. V usage is TRBV10-3 and J usage is TRBJ1-4; tentative D call: TRBD1 (5 bases). CDR1 and CDR2 from the germline V gene are ENHRY and SYGVKD. The CDR3 runs 14 residues. Trimming took 2 bases from V and 6 from J, leaving 10 bases between them. The DNA for the CDR3 is TGTGCCATCAGTGAGCGGGGGGACGATGAAAAACTGTTTTTT. This translates into CAISERGDDEKLFF.

This clonotype was detected ten times or more. This chain connects TRBV27 to TRBJ1-4, with TRBD1 matching 7 bases. The CDR3 has 16 amino acids. Per the germline V gene, CDR1 is MNHEY and CDR2 is SMNVEV (reference sequence). The V gene end was trimmed by 6 bases and the J gene end by 5 bases; junction bases not matched to a gene: 12. Written as DNA, the CDR3 is TGTGCCAGCAGCCTACTACCGGGACAGAGAAATGAAAAACTGTTTTTT. This sequence encodes CASSLLPGQRNEKLFF.

By sample fraction, this clonotype is medium-sized (0.01 to 0.1%). The chain is built from TRBV12-3 or TRBV12-4 and TRBJ1-2; D unclear. The CDR3 spans 14 residues. Trimming stripped 1 base from V and 8 bases from J, with 14 bases between. The CDR3 reads CASSLDFSSRGYTF. The CDR3 coding sequence is TGTGCCAGCAGTTTAGATTTCAGCTCGCGAGGCTACACCTTC.

The chain couples TRBV20-1 to TRBJ2-3; 11 bases align to TRBD2. The V segment lost 5 bases and the J segment 2 bases; nucleotides outside the gene matches: 3. Germline values: CDR1 DFQATT, CDR2 SNEGSKA (reference sequence). This CDR3 has 14 amino acids. CDR3 DNA sequence: TGCAGTGCTCCTAGCGGGGGGTACACAGATACGCAGTATTTT. Its translation is CSAPSGGYTDTQYF.

Relative to its sample, this clonotype is medium-sized. The chain uses TRBV13 and TRBJ2-3, with TRBD1 as a possible D gene (6 bases). Germline V gene data show CDR1 as PRHDT and CDR2 as FYEKMQ (reference sequence). The CDR3 covers 15 residues. Trimming shortened V by 0 bases and J by 3 bases, and 10 bases separated the two germline ends. This CDR3 reads CASSLGGAQTDTQYF. In nucleotides, the CDR3 is TGTGCCAGCAGCTTAGGGGGGGCGCAGACAGATACGCAGTATTTT.

This clonotype has a count of ten or more. V gene TRBV24-1 combines with J gene TRBJ2-2; 9 bases are shared with TRBD2. Trimming at V came to 9 bases and at J to 4 bases, leaving 2 bases not matched to a gene. CDR1 and CDR2 from the germline V gene are KGHDR and SFDVKD. The CDR3 covers 13 residues. The CDR3 DNA is TGTGCCACCGGGGGACTAGCCACCGGGGAGCTGTTTTTT. Translated: CATGGLATGELFF.

The sample holds many counts of this clonotype. The J gene is TRBJ2-3, the V gene TRBV21-1; the D segment call TRBD1 is taken from the table without a DNA check. TRBV21-1 is annotated as a pseudogene. The CDR3 has 11 amino acids. CDR3 in amino acids: CASRYRETQYF. The CDR3 DNA reads TGTGCCAGCAGGTACAGGGAGACGCAGTATTTT.

This clonotype was recorded many times. The rearrangement links TRBV4-2 to TRBJ2-1; D is perhaps TRBD1 (6 bases). From germline, CDR1 is LGHNA and CDR2 YNFKEQ. Trimming shortened V by 0 bases and J by 1 base, and 10 bases separated the two germline ends. The CDR3 extends over 16 amino acids. CDR3 nucleotide sequence: TGTGCCAGCAGCCAAGAGACAGGCTTGTCCTACAATGAGCAGTTCTTC. Its protein is CASSQETGLSYNEQFF.

Many counts were recorded for this clonotype. The chain has TRBV5-1 and TRBJ2-3; 10 nucleotides agree with TRBD2. The ends lost 3 bases at V and 1 base at J; junction bases unmatched: 2. The V gene's germline CDR1 is SGHRS and CDR2 YFSETQ. This CDR3 region has 15 residues. CDR3 residues: CASSSGTSGTDTQYF. CDR3 coding DNA: TGCGCCAGCAGCTCCGGGACTAGCGGCACAGATACGCAGTATTTT.